The 27 T cell receptor beta chains reported below all come from one sample, sequenced in a study of spatial heterogeneity in lung cancer. MiXCR was run by TCRdb on the 5' RACE reads, yielding one entry per CDR3 protein. There are tens of thousands of distinct CDR3 sequences in the sample; under 8.5% occur only once, and about 7% lies in the top ten. Time point specified: sample taken at primary tumor resection. The sequencing used PBMCs, collected at surgery. The receptor source for this set is a male donor with early-stage non-small cell lung cancer.

The chain recombines TRBV18 with TRBJ1-5; no reliable D call. Trimming took off 3 bases at V and 3 bases at J, with 9 bases between the two ends. The germline CDR1 and CDR2 sequences are KGHSH and LQKENI. CDR3 size: 14 residues. The CDR3 here is CASSPGSPNQPQHF. The CDR3 region has the DNA TGTGCCAGCTCACCGGGCAGCCCCAATCAGCCCCAGCATTTT.

This clonotype turned up a few times. The chain recombines TRBV24-1 with TRBJ2-3; possibly TRBD1 or TRBD2 for D (5 bases each). This CDR3 is built from 16 residues. Germline V lookup: CDR1 KGHDR, CDR2 SFDVKD. Trimming stripped 3 bases from V and 0 bases from J, with 12 bases between. The CDR3 sequence is CATSDPRGASTDTQYF. The CDR3 bases are TGTGCCACCAGTGATCCCCGAGGGGCGAGCACAGATACGCAGTATTTT.

This clonotype came up many times. The V and J genes are TRBV9 and TRBJ2-1, with D maybe TRBD1 (6 bases). This CDR3 contains 13 residues. Trimming took 3 bases from V and 9 from J, leaving 13 bases between them. CDR1 and CDR2 from the germline V gene are SGDLS and YYNGEE. The CDR3 protein is CASSDPEGGEQFF. Here the CDR3 DNA reads TGTGCCAGCAGCGACCCCGAAGGGGGTGAGCAGTTCTTC.

This clonotype was seen repeatedly, ten times or more. This chain connects TRBV29-1 to TRBJ2-7; tentative D call: TRBD2 (6 bases). The CDR3 loop spans 13 amino acids. Trimming stripped 3 bases from V and 2 bases from J, with 11 bases between. Germline CDR1 and CDR2: SQVTM and ANQGSEA. In DNA, the CDR3 is TGCAGCGTTGATGGTAGCGGTACCTACGAGCAGTACTTC. This encodes CSVDGSGTYEQYF.

This clonotype was detected only a few times. The chain carries TRBV7-2 and TRBJ1-6, with no clear D. The germline V and J ends were trimmed by 2 bases and 8 bases, with 7 bases remaining between them. CDR1 and CDR2 (germline): SGHTA, FQGNSA. This CDR3 is built from 13 residues. The CDR3 bases are TGTGCCAGCAGCTTACTCCGAGATTCACCCCTCCACTTT. Its translation: CASSLLRDSPLHF. Combining the CDR3 with reference TRBV7-2 and TRBJ1-6 gives the whole variable domain GAGVSQSPSNKVTEKGKDVELRCDPISGHTALYWYRQSLGQGLEFLIYFQGNSAPDKSGLPSDRFSAERTGGSVSTLTIQRTQQEDSAVYLCASSLLRDSPLHFGNGTRLTVT.

This clonotype was detected many times. This chain uses TRBV29-1 with TRBJ2-1; maybe TRBD1 (5 bases). The CDR3 length is 15 residues. The V and J ends lost 3 bases and 0 bases respectively, with 12 bases between them. Germline CDR1 is SQVTM and CDR2 is ANQGSEA. The CDR3 loop reads CSVESRVSSYNEQFF. The CDR3 DNA reads TGCAGCGTTGAGTCCAGGGTAAGCTCCTACAATGAGCAGTTCTTC.

V usage is TRBV6-2 or TRBV6-3 and J usage is TRBJ2-7; D perhaps matches TRBD2 (6 bases). This CDR3 is 15 amino acids long. Trimming pared 0 bases from V and 12 bases from J, leaving 21 bases between. CDR1 is MNHEY and CDR2 is SVGEGT in the germline V gene. In DNA form, the CDR3 reads TGTGCCAGCAGTTACTCGGGGGAGACCTTTAGCGGCTGGTACTTC. Its protein product is CASSYSGETFSGWYF.

This clonotype was recorded at least ten times. The rearrangement uses TRBV3-1 and TRBJ2-5; TRBD2 aligns across 10 bases. With V trimmed by 0 bases and J by 4 bases, 8 bases remained unmatched. The germline CDR1 and CDR2 sequences are LGHDT and YNNKEL (reference sequence). The CDR3 runs 17 residues. The CDR3 nucleotides read TGTGCCAGCAGCCAAGATGAAGGCCTAGCGGGAGTAGAGACCCAGTACTTC. This sequence encodes CASSQDEGLAGVETQYF.

CDR3 in amino acids: CASSLRDSKNSPLHF. For the CDR3, the DNA is TGTGCCAGCAGCTTGAGGGACAGCAAGAATTCACCCCTCCACTTT. The J gene is TRBJ1-6, the V gene TRBV11-3; the match to TRBD1 covers 7 bases. The length of the CDR3 is 15 residues. CDR1 and CDR2 (germline): SGHNT, YENEEA. With V trimmed by 3 bases and J by 7 bases, 6 bases remained unmatched.

The table lists this clonotype with many counts. The chain couples TRBV7-2 to TRBJ2-3; the D is unclear. The CDR3 spans 13 residues. Germline CDR1 SGHTA, CDR2 FQGNSA. V gave up 1 base and J gave up 10 bases, with 12 bases separating them. The CDR3 spells CASSLVGGRAQYF. The CDR3 DNA reads as TGTGCCAGCAGCTTAGTCGGCGGCCGGGCGCAGTATTTT.

Many counts were recorded for this clonotype. The CDR3 nucleotides are TGTGCCAGCGTGCTTACAGGGGGCAATCAGCCCCAGCATTTT. Translated, it gives CASVLTGGNQPQHF. V and J are TRBV7-2 and TRBJ1-5; 7 positions match TRBD1. The J segment lost 2 bases and the V segment lost 8 bases, leaving 6 bases of the junction unmatched. The CDR3 length is 14 residues. Germline V CDR1 and CDR2: SGHTA, FQGNSA.

This clonotype was observed at least ten times. The CDR3 here is CASSFPRGGATGTYNEQFF. The CDR3 nucleotides are TGTGCCAGCAGCTTCCCTAGAGGTGGGGCAACAGGCACCTACAATGAGCAGTTCTTC. V and J are TRBV7-2 and TRBJ2-1; D is perhaps TRBD1 (5 bases). Germline V gene data show CDR1 as SGHTA and CDR2 as FQGNSA. CDR3 size: 19 residues. Trimming pared 3 bases from V and 2 bases from J, leaving 23 bases between.

This clonotype was seen a few times. The chain couples TRBV19 to TRBJ1-1; TRBD1 might be the D (5 bases). Between the trimmed V and J ends, which lost 3 bases and 3 bases, there was a span of 14 bases. This CDR3 is 15 amino acids long. Germline-derived CDR1 and CDR2 are LNHDA and SQIVND (reference sequence). The CDR3 DNA reads TGTGCCAGTAGTATTGTCGGGAGAGGGGACACTGAAGCTTTCTTT. This gives the protein CASSIVGRGDTEAFF.

Ten or more counts support this clonotype. This chain connects TRBV18 to TRBJ2-1, with a weak D call TRBD2 (6 bases). Trimming pared 3 bases from V and 0 bases from J, leaving 12 bases between. The germline V gene encodes CDR1 KGHSH and CDR2 LQKENI. This CDR3 contains 16 residues. This CDR3 is CASSPPGTRSYNEQFF. CDR3 bases: TGTGCCAGCTCACCCCCGGGGACTCGCTCCTACAATGAGCAGTTCTTC.

This clonotype has ten or more counts. This chain connects TRBV6-6 to TRBJ2-7, with 9 bases fitting TRBD2. The V and J ends lost 5 bases and 6 bases, in that order; junction bases with no gene match: 8. There are 14 residues in the CDR3. From germline, CDR1 is MNHNY and CDR2 SVGAGI (reference sequence). The CDR3 coding sequence is TGTGCCAGCAGTCCCGGGACTAGCAGCTCCGAGCAGTACTTC. Translating gives CASSPGTSSSEQYF.

This clonotype was seen repeatedly, ten times or more. J is TRBJ1-1 and V is TRBV20-1, with D maybe TRBD1 (6 bases). Per the germline V gene, CDR1 is DFQATT and CDR2 is SNEGSKA (reference sequence). The CDR3 covers 13 residues. Trimming shortened V by 3 bases and J by 8 bases, and 16 bases separated the two germline ends. This CDR3 reads CSASVRGRSEAFF. The CDR3 DNA follows: TGCAGTGCTAGTGTCAGGGGAAGGTCGGAAGCTTTCTTT.

This clonotype has a count of ten or more. The chain uses TRBV5-1 and TRBJ2-5; a weak D match, TRBD2 (5 bases). The germline V gene encodes CDR1 SGHRS and CDR2 YFSETQ. Trimming cost V 7 bases and J 2 bases, with 15 bases left between them. The CDR3 sequence is 14 residues long. The chain's CDR3 is CASALGDNQETQYF. CDR3 nucleotides: TGCGCCAGCGCACTGGGAGACAATCAAGAGACCCAGTACTTC. The complete variable domain, with remaining parts taken from reference TRBV5-1 and TRBJ2-5, reads KAGVTQTPRYLIKTRGQQVTLSCSPISGHRSVSWYQQTPGQGLQFLFEYFSETQRNKGNFPGRFSGRQFSNSRSEMNVSTLELGDSALYLCASALGDNQETQYFGPGTRLLVL.

This clonotype was observed many times. The V gene is TRBV6-1, the J gene TRBJ1-1; perhaps TRBD1 as D (5 bases). There are 13 residues in the CDR3. Germline V gene lookup returns CDR1 MNHNS and CDR2 SASEGT. Trimming shortened V by 6 bases and J by 0 bases, and 8 bases separated the two germline ends. The CDR3 DNA follows: TGTGCCAGCAGAATGACAGTGAACACTGAAGCTTTCTTT. Its translation: CASRMTVNTEAFF.

This clonotype was observed a handful of times. The chain is built from TRBV6-5 and TRBJ1-2, with D possibly TRBD1 on 5 matching bases. The CDR3 runs 13 residues. Germline V lookup: CDR1 MNHEY, CDR2 SVGAGI. The ends were cut back, 2 bases at V and 9 bases at J, with 13 bases in the middle. CDR3 bases: TGTGCCAGCAGTTACGGGGCAGGCCAGAGCTACACCTTC. Translating it yields CASSYGAGQSYTF.

The chain couples TRBV19 to TRBJ1-5, with TRBD1 as a possible D gene (5 bases). Germline CDR1 LNHDA, CDR2 SQIVND (reference sequence). Between the trimmed V and J ends, which lost 8 bases and 2 bases, there was a span of 13 bases. CDR3 length equals 14 residues. In DNA, the CDR3 is TGTGCCAGTGCCAGGGATCTTCGCAATCAGCCCCAGCATTTT. This sequence encodes CASARDLRNQPQHF.

This clonotype has at least ten counts. The chain recombines TRBV2 with TRBJ2-2; no reliable D call. The CDR3 length is 12 residues. Germline CDR1 reads SNHLY; CDR2 reads FYNNEI. V lost 10 bases and J lost 7, with 13 bases in between. The CDR3 nucleotides are TGTGCCACCCCCAGATTTGACGGGGAGCTGTTTTTT. Its translation: CATPRFDGELFF.

This clonotype was seen ten or more times. The chain uses TRBV11-3 and TRBJ2-2; a possible D gene is TRBD1 (5 bases). This CDR3 spans 15 amino acids. CDR1 is SGHNT, CDR2 YENEEA, per germline. The V end was cut by 3 bases, the J end by 0 bases, with 8 bases between. The CDR3 coding sequence is TGTGCCAGCAGCTTCGACAGCCCGAACACCGGGGAGCTGTTTTTT. This encodes CASSFDSPNTGELFF.

This clonotype was observed many times. The chain combines TRBV15 with TRBJ1-5, with unresolved D. Germline CDR1 is LNHNV and CDR2 is YYDKDF (reference sequence). Trimming pared 4 bases from V and 10 bases from J, leaving 14 bases between. CDR3 size: 13 residues. DNA for the CDR3: TGTGCCACCAGCACAGGACGCTCGGCTCCCCAGCATTTT. Its protein product is CATSTGRSAPQHF.

This clonotype was detected ten times or more. The V gene is TRBV2, the J gene TRBJ1-5; D might be TRBD1 (5 bases). The CDR3 is 16 amino acids. Germline V CDR1 and CDR2: SNHLY, FYNNEI. The V gene lost 3 bases and the J gene lost 5 bases, with 17 bases spanning the gap. CDR3 in amino acids: CASSDAAGTAHQPQHF. The CDR3 coding sequence is TGTGCCAGCAGTGATGCGGCAGGGACGGCCCATCAGCCCCAGCATTTT.

This clonotype has ten or more counts. The chain combines TRBV24-1 with TRBJ2-3; D is ambiguous. Trimming removed 9 bases from V and 2 bases from J, with 17 bases in between. The CDR3 is 15 residues long. Germline CDR1 and CDR2: KGHDR and SFDVKD. This chain's CDR3 is CATANSADATDTQYF. The CDR3 bases are TGTGCCACCGCGAACTCGGCGGACGCCACAGATACGCAGTATTTT.

V is TRBV20-1 and J is TRBJ2-3; 7 positions match TRBD2. The CDR3 has 17 residues. Germline V gene lookup returns CDR1 DFQATT and CDR2 SNEGSKA (reference sequence). Losses at the gene ends were 3 bases for V and 2 bases for J; bases not matched to a gene: 14. CDR3 in amino acids: CSASRISAREITDTQYF. DNA of the CDR3: TGCAGTGCTAGTCGAATATCCGCGCGGGAGATCACAGATACGCAGTATTTT.

The chain couples TRBV29-1 to TRBJ1-5, with 7 bases identical to TRBD1. This CDR3 comprises 13 residues. The germline CDR1 and CDR2 sequences are SQVTM and ANQGSEA. After removal of 4 bases from V and 4 bases from J, the junction contained 4 bases not matched to a gene. The CDR3, as DNA: TGCAGCGTTGGAGGGACAGATAATCAGCCCCAGCATTTT. Its protein is CSVGGTDNQPQHF.